One T cell receptor beta chain is described in this entry. The ends were cut back, 1 base at V and 3 bases at J, with 7 bases in the middle. CDR3 length equals 14 residues. The germline CDR1 and CDR2 sequences are SEHNR and FQNEAQ (reference sequence). The data were taken from a study of blood T cell repertoires in COVID-19. Background on the study: Researchers got acute and convalescent COVID-19 samples from the United States, Italy and Spain. In each case, the material was cDNA or gDNA derived from T cells, B-cell-depleted T cells, or PBMCs.

In the original analysis: Estimation of nucleated cell counts relied on the amplification of reference gene primers. Using immunoSEQ multiplex PCR, the repertoire was profiled, and TCRdb retains in-frame clones only, with some absent. Clone size and V and J calls were adopted from that table, with D and trimming inferred from the DNA. The data contain more than 250,000 clones, approximately 86% of them singletons. The clonotype originates from a woman aged 25 to 39 who had recovered from COVID-19. This chain joins TRBV7-9 and TRBJ1-5; D is unresolved. Sequences were obtained from peripheral blood. The CDR3 DNA sequence: TGTGCCAGCAGCTTAGGCAGGTACAATCAGCCCCAGCATTTT. It encodes CASSLGRYNQPQHF.